This TCR beta chain appears in the sequencing data of a study of cytomegalovirus exposure and HLA in healthy donors. Study-wide findings and caveats: The classifier reportedly diagnosed cytomegalovirus status with high sensitivity and specificity. It was fewer than 200 TCR beta chains that were listed as cytomegalovirus-associated.

Trimming removed 2 bases at V and 2 bases at J, with 10 bases between. CDR3 length: 14 amino acids. Germline CDR1 is MNHEY and CDR2 is SMNVEV (reference sequence). Separate from the approximately 720-subject first cohort, the approximately 120-subject validation cohort was the one that the donors belonged to. Sequenced by immunoSEQ multiplex PCR; TCRdb stores in-frame clones only, minus some. The repertoire consists of 200,000 or so clones, with approximately 90% occurring once and the leading ten covering around 1.1%. Of note for this clone: Antigen unknown.

Source material: PBMCs. The TCR comes from a woman between 18 and 29 years old in good health and CMV-seronegative. The chain combines TRBV27 with TRBJ2-7; maybe TRBD2 (5 bases). DNA of the CDR3: TGTGCCAGCAGTTTACTGGGAGAGGCCTACGAGCAGTACTTC. It codes for CASSLLGEAYEQYF.